This T cell receptor (beta chain) was captured by sequencing in a study of cytomegalovirus exposure and HLA in healthy donors. Study-level results: Being indistinguishable, some V segments were excluded, TRBV6-2 and TRBV6-3 among them.

The donors were healthy bone marrow donors. The study sampled nominally healthy donors, though unrecorded immune exposures were likely. Primers included in the PCR were 60 Vbeta and 13 Jbeta primers. Method: immunoSEQ multiplex PCR; TCRdb's copy keeps in-frame clones and lacks some. The repertoire has fewer than 250,000 clones, roughly 87% of them found once; the top ten carry about 6.1%. V was shortened by 6 bases and J by 5 bases, with 16 bases between the two germline ends. The CDR3 is 14 residues long. From germline, CDR1 is KGHSH and CDR2 LQKENI. Turning to this clone: Its antigen is still unknown.

The V gene is TRBV18, the J gene TRBJ1-1, with D tentatively TRBD1 (5 bases). This TCR was sampled from a man between 40 and 49 years old in good health and CMV-seropositive. The sequenced sample was PBMCs. In DNA, the CDR3 is TGTGCCAGCTCCCGAGAATCGGGGGGGACTGAAGCTTTCTTT. Translation: CASSRESGGTEAFF. The full variable domain, completed using reference TRBV18 and TRBJ1-1, is NAGVMQNPRHLVRRRGQEARLRCSPMKGHSHVYWYRQLPEEGLKFMVYLQKENIIDESGMPKERFSAEFPKEGPSILRIQQVVRGDSAAYFCASSRESGGTEAFFGQGTRLTVV.